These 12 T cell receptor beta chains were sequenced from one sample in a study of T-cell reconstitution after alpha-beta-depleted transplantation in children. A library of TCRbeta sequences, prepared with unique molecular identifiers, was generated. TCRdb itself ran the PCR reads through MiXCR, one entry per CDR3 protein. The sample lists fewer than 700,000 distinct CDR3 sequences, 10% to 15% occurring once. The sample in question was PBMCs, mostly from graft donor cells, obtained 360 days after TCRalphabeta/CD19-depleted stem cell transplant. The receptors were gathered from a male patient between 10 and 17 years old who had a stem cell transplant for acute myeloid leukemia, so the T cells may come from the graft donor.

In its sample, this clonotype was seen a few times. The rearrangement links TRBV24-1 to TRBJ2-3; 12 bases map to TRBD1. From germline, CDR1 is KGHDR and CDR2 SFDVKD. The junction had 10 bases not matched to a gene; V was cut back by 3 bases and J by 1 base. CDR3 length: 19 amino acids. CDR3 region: CATSDAGQGARYGTDTQYF. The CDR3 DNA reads TGTGCCACCAGTGATGCGGGACAGGGGGCGCGGTACGGCACAGATACGCAGTATTTT.

The CDR3 is CSVVIYRTAGANVLTF. CDR3 nucleotide sequence: TGCAGCGTTGTTATTTACAGGACAGCTGGGGCCAACGTCCTGACTTTC. The chain carries TRBV29-1 and TRBJ2-6; tentatively, D is TRBD1 (6 bases). The V end was cut by 4 bases, the J end by 2 bases, with 15 bases between. Germline V gene sequence: CDR1 SQVTM, CDR2 ANQGSEA. CDR3 length: 16 residues.

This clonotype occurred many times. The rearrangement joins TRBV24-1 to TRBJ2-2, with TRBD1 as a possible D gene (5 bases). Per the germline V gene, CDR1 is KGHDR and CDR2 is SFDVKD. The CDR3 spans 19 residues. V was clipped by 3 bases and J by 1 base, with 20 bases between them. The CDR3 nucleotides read TGTGCCACCAGTGATGTCGCCTGGGGCGGCAGATGGAACACCGGGGAGCTGTTTTTT. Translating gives CATSDVAWGGRWNTGELFF.

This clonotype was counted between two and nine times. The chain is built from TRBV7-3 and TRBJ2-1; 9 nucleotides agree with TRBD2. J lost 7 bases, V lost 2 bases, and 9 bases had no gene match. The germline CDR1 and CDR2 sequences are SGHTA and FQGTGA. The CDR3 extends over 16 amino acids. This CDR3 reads CASSLLAGVIWNEQFF. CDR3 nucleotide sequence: TGTGCCAGCAGCTTATTAGCGGGAGTAATATGGAATGAGCAGTTCTTC.

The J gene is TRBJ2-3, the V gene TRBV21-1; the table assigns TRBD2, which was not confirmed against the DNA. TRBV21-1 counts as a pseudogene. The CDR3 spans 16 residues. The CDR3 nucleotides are TGTGCCAGCAGCAAAGGACTAGTCCATGGCACAGATACGCAGTATTTT. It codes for CASSKGLVHGTDTQYF.

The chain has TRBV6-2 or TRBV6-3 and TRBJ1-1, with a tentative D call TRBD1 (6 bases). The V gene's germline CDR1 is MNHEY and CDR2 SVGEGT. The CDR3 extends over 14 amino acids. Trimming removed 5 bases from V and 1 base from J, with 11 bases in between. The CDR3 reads CASSTQGWNTEAFF. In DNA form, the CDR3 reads TGTGCCAGCAGTACCCAGGGGTGGAACACTGAAGCTTTCTTT.

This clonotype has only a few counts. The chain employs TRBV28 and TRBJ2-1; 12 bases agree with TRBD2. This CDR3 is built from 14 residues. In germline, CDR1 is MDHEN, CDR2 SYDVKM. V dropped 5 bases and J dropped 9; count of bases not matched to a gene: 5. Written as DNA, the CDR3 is TGTGCCAGCAGTGAGACTAGCGGGAGAGGTGAGCAGTTCTTC. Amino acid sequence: CASSETSGRGEQFF.

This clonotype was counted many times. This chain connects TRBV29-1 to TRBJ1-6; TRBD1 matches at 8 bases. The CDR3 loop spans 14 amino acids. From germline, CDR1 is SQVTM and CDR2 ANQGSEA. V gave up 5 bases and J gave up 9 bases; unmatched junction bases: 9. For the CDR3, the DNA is TGCAGCGTTCAGGCAGGGGGCTTCGGTTCACCCCTCCACTTT. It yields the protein CSVQAGGFGSPLHF.

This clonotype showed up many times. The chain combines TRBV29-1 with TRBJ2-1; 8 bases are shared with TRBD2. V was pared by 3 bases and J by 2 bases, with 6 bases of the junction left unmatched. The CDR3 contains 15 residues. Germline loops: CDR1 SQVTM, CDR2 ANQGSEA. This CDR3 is CSVDPAGGAYNEQFF. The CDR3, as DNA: TGCAGCGTTGACCCCGCGGGAGGTGCCTACAATGAGCAGTTCTTC.

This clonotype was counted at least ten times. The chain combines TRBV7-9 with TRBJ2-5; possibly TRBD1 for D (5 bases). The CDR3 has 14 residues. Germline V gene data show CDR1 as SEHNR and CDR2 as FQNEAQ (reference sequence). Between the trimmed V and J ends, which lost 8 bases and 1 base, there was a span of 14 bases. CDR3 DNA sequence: TGTGCCAGCGGCAAACAGGTGGCCCAAGAGACCCAGTACTTC. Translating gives CASGKQVAQETQYF.

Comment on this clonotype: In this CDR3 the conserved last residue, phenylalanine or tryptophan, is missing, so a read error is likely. The CDR3 loop is CASRREVKNGGYTC. CDR3 in DNA: TGTGCCAGCAGGAGGGAGGTGAAAAATGGGGGCTACACCTGC. The chain carries TRBV12-3 or TRBV12-4 and TRBJ1-2, with D unresolved. The V and J ends lost 6 bases and 8 bases respectively, with 19 bases between them. This CDR3 comprises 14 residues.

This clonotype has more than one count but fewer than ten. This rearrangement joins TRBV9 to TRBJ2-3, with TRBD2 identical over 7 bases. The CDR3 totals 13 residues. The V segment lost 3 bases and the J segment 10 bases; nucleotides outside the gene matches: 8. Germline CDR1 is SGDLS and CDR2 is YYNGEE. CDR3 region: CASSGIQRDPQYF. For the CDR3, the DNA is TGTGCCAGCAGCGGCATCCAGCGGGACCCGCAGTATTTT. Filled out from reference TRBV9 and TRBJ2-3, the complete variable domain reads DSGVTQTPKHLITATGQRVTLRCSPRSGDLSVYWYQQSLDQGLQFLIQYYNGEERAKGNILERFSAQQFPDLHSELNLSSLELGDSALYFCASSGIQRDPQYFGPGTRLTVL.